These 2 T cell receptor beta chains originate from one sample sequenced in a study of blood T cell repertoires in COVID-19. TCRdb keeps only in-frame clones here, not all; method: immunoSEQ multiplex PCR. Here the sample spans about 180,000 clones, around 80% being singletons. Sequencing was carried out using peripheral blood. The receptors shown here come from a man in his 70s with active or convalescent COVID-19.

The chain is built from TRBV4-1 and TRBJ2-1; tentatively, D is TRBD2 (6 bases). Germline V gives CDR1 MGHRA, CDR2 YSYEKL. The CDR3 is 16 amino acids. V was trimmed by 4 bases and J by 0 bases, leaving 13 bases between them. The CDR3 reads CASSPLLGSSYNEQFF. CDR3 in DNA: TGCGCCAGCAGCCCCCTCCTCGGGAGCTCCTACAATGAGCAGTTCTTC.

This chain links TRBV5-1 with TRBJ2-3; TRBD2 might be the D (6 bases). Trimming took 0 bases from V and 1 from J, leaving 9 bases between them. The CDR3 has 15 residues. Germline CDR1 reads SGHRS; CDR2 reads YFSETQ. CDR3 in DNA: TGCGCCAGCAGCTTGGGCGGGGAGGGCACAGATACGCAGTATTTT. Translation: CASSLGGEGTDTQYF.